A selection of T cell receptor beta chains follows, all from one sample in a study of long-term antiretroviral therapy in people with HIV. Generated by immunoSEQ multiplex PCR, the TCRdb table keeps only in-frame clones and is missing some. The repertoire holds roughly 28,000 clones, with just under 80% as singletons. Here the sequenced sample was unsorted PBMCs, taken 1.5 years before starting antiretroviral therapy. Source of these receptors: a man younger than 35 with HIV. CDR3s leave out the opening cysteine and the closing phenylalanine or tryptophan.

>14|TRBV7-8|TRBJ1-1
ASSSSPGQGLGEAF
>13|TRBV6-1|TRBJ2-3
ASSELAGGPDTQY
>10|TRBV28|TRBJ2-7
ASSLTGAEQY
>12|TRBV7-3|TRBJ1-1
ASSPGQLNTEAF
>14|TRBV6-5|TRBJ1-1
ASSYGVPSMNTEAF
>14|TRBV5-1|TRBJ1-4
ASSLSLGAVNEKLF
>13|TRBV7-2|TRBJ2-7
ASSPDGGNTYEQY
>13|TRBV6-1|TRBJ2-2
ASRGISGDTGELF
>13|TRBV9|TRBJ2-7
ASSVSPLLFYEQY
>11|TRBV6-6|TRBJ2-1
ASSDDTYNEQF
>16|TRBV18|TRBJ1-3
ASSQGQGGSPTGNTIY
>14|TRBV21-1|TRBJ2-7
ASSKFTSGTSYEQY
>12|TRBV14|TRBJ2-2
ASSQGRNTGELF
>12|TRBV7-2|TRBJ1-1
ASSSPVQLAEAF
>14|TRBV15|TRBJ1-1
ATSRDTRGLNTEAF
>11|TRBV11-2|TRBJ2-7
ASTWVRSHEQY
>11|TRBV6-6|TRBJ2-7
ASRDDTYYEQY
>12|TRBV9|TRBJ2-1
ASSVEDRANEQF
>10|TRBV2|TRBJ2-1
ASSGRQVRKF
>11|TRBV2|TRBJ2-5
ATIPRDWETQY
>10|TRBV28|TRBJ2-2
ASSSRGGELF
>12|TRBV19|TRBJ2-7
ASSPGTGGYEQY
>14|TRBV2|TRBJ2-7
ASSEAGTGSSYEQY
>14|TRBV11-3|TRBJ2-1
ASSTASGFVNNEQF
>13|TRBV21-1|TRBJ1-1
ASSIWTGVDTEAF
>14|TRBV5-1|TRBJ2-7
ASSYGQGSVSYEQY